This T cell receptor (beta chain) was retrieved from a study of cytomegalovirus exposure and HLA in healthy donors. Study overall: Within the Caucasian-associated ancestry cluster were around 81% of the approximately 400 genotyped donors.

With 60 Vbeta and 13 Jbeta primers, the PCR was carried out. Libraries were prepared by immunoSEQ multiplex PCR; TCRdb keeps only in-frame clonotypes and omits some of them. The repertoire includes 96,000 or so clones, 65% to 85% of them detected once, and roughly an eighth sits in the top ten. Trimming removed 2 bases from V and 4 bases from J, with 3 bases in between. CDR1 and CDR2 (germline): MGHRA, YSYEKL. The CDR3 totals 12 residues. To note about this clone: Its antigen is unidentified.

Study outcomes and limitations: Later analysis suggested links between common viral pathogens and several top significant clusters. High sensitivity and specificity were reportedly achieved when the classifier diagnosed cytomegalovirus status. Being productive about 90% or about 30% of the time was typical of most TCR beta V segments in an earlier analysis.

The J gene is TRBJ1-5, the V gene TRBV4-1; D not resolved. The source is a woman aged 65 to 85 in good health and CMV-seropositive. The specimen was PBMCs. The CDR3 is CASSQPNQPQHF. DNA for the CDR3: TGCGCCAGCAGCCAACCGAATCAGCCCCAGCATTTT.